The clone carrying this T cell receptor beta chain turned up a few times. CDR1 and CDR2 (germline): LGHNA, YSLEER. CDR3 length equals 17 residues. The J segment lost 5 bases and the V segment lost 1 base, leaving 11 bases of the junction unmatched. The study recruited people aged 18 to 89 years across about two dozen US areas. This sample is drawn from a study of blood T cell repertoires in COVID-19. Study summary: T cells, B-cell-depleted T cells, or PBMCs provided the cDNA or gDNA that served as material.

Some clones are missing from TCRdb's copy, which holds only in-frame ones; the method was immunoSEQ multiplex PCR. Among about 300,000 clones listed, around nine tenths were seen once. The receptor was isolated from a woman aged 18-30 years who had recovered from COVID-19. Sequenced input: PBMCs or T cells enriched from blood (not recorded which). The chain uses TRBV4-3 and TRBJ2-3; the match to TRBD2 covers 8 bases. The CDR3 DNA follows: TGCGCCAGCAGCCAAGGGGCGGGGCGGGGGGCCGGAGATACGCAGTATTTT. Protein sequence: CASSQGAGRGAGDTQYF.